The clone carrying this T cell receptor beta chain was observed a few times. Its target is unknown. Proliferating CFSE-low MLR cells were sequenced to define alloreactive TCRbeta sequences. Graft donor PBMCs, splenocytes, lymph-node cells, or third-party PBMCs stimulated pre-transplant recipient cells. The CDR3 has 16 residues. The germline CDR1 and CDR2 sequences are MNHNS and SASEGT. V shed 4 bases, J shed 2 bases, and the junction held 8 bases outside the gene matches. The data were taken from a study of T cell clones after liver transplantation. The assay was immunoSEQ multiplex PCR, and TCRdb's table has in-frame clones only and misses some. The sample has nearly 650 clones, around 50% seen once.

This chain connects TRBV6-1 to TRBJ2-7; the match to TRBD1 covers 10 bases. Source material: CD4+ T cells from cultured PBMCs. The receptor was derived from a human patient who received a liver transplant. Some T cells may arise from the graft donor. CDR3 nucleotide sequence: TGTGCCAGCAGTGCCAATTGGGGGACAGGGGCCTACGAGCAGTACTTC. It specifies CASSANWGTGAYEQYF.